This passage covers 14 T cell receptor beta chains from one sample sequenced in a study of blood T cell repertoires in COVID-19. Method: immunoSEQ multiplex PCR; TCRdb's copy keeps in-frame clones and lacks some. Of hundreds of thousands of clones listed, about 89% are singletons. Sequenced: peripheral blood. These receptors were obtained from a woman between 45 and 65 years old with COVID-19, enrolled during active disease.

The chain links TRBV18 to TRBJ1-5, with TRBD1 matching 8 bases. V trimming: 3 bases; J trimming: 2 bases; junction bases outside the gene matches: 6. The CDR3 covers 16 residues. CDR1 and CDR2 from the germline V gene are KGHSH and LQKENI. CDR3 protein: CASSPRTGSGNQPQHF. The CDR3 region has the DNA TGTGCCAGCTCACCTCGGACAGGGAGTGGCAATCAGCCCCAGCATTTT.

This rearrangement joins TRBV3-1 (or the pseudogene TRBV3-2) to TRBJ1-5, with 9 bases identical to TRBD1. This CDR3 is built from 15 residues. CDR1 and CDR2 (germline): LGHDT, YNNKEL (reference sequence). The trim removed 7 bases at V and 4 bases at J, leaving 8 bases unmatched. CDR3: CASKGQGIGNQPQHF. DNA of the CDR3: TGTGCCAGCAAAGGACAGGGGATTGGTAATCAGCCCCAGCATTTT.

This clone has a handful of counts. The chain recombines TRBV10-3 with TRBJ1-2; a weak D match, TRBD1 (5 bases). This CDR3 spans 15 amino acids. Germline loops: CDR1 ENHRY, CDR2 SYGVKD. V dropped 3 bases and J dropped 0 bases, with 11 bases sitting between them. The CDR3 region has the DNA TGTGCCATCAGTGACCACGACAGCTCTAACTATGGCTACACCTTC. Amino acids: CAISDHDSSNYGYTF.

The chain has TRBV3-1 (or the pseudogene TRBV3-2) and TRBJ1-2, with D hard to call. CDR1 LGHDT and CDR2 YNNKEL come from the germline V gene (reference sequence). Trimming cost V 3 bases and J 4 bases, with 9 bases left between them. This CDR3 comprises 13 residues. Here the CDR3 reads CASSQQDTYGYTF. The CDR3 bases are TGTGCCAGCAGCCAGCAAGACACCTATGGCTACACCTTC.

V and J are TRBV27 and TRBJ2-7, with 7 bases matching TRBD2. Trimming cost V 2 bases and J 3 bases; bases outside gene matches: 7. The CDR3 is 15 amino acids. Germline loops: CDR1 MNHEY, CDR2 SMNVEV (reference sequence). The CDR3 is CASSLRGGGNYEQYF. DNA for the CDR3: TGTGCCAGCAGTTTACGGGGCGGGGGAAACTACGAGCAGTACTTC.

The chain links TRBV27 to TRBJ1-6; no reliable D call. The germline V gene encodes CDR1 MNHEY and CDR2 SMNVEV (reference sequence). Trimming pared 2 bases from V and 6 bases from J, leaving 11 bases between. The CDR3 is made up of 15 amino acids. In DNA, the CDR3 is TGTGCCAGCAGTTTACAGAGGGCAATTAATTCACCCCTCCACTTT. It yields the protein CASSLQRAINSPLHF.

V usage is TRBV30 and J usage is TRBJ2-7; 8 bases match TRBD2. CDR1 is GTSNPN and CDR2 is SVGIG in the germline V gene (reference sequence). The V gene end was trimmed by 2 bases and the J gene end by 4 bases; junction bases not matched to a gene: 7. The CDR3 length is 14 residues. The DNA of the CDR3 is TGTGCCTGGAGTACAATAGCGGGAACGTACGAGCAGTACTTC. It yields the protein CAWSTIAGTYEQYF.

Worth noting for this clone: Other DNA sequences from this sample encode an identical CDR3 as well. The chain joins TRBV7-9 to TRBJ1-2; the D gene is possibly TRBD1 (5 bases). The germline gives CDR1 SEHNR, CDR2 FQNEAQ (reference sequence). The CDR3 contains 13 residues. The V gene lost 5 bases and the J gene lost 5 bases, with 12 bases spanning the gap. Here the CDR3 reads CASSPTENYGYTF. In DNA form, the CDR3 reads TGTGCCAGCAGCCCGACAGAAAATTATGGCTACACCTTC.

The genes are TRBV30 and TRBJ1-2; a weak D match, TRBD1 (5 bases). V shed 2 bases and J shed 0 bases, with 34 bases lying between them. This CDR3 comprises 22 residues. Looked up from germline, CDR1 is GTSNPN and CDR2 is SVGIG (reference sequence). The CDR3 region is CAWSSAPGGGGFGVATNYGYTF. CDR3 DNA sequence: TGTGCCTGGAGTAGCGCCCCTGGGGGTGGAGGGTTTGGAGTAGCGACTAACTATGGCTACACCTTC.

The CDR3 region is CASSLIASVNTEAFF. The CDR3 DNA is TGTGCCAGCAGCTTAATAGCCTCCGTGAACACTGAAGCTTTCTTT. The V and J genes are TRBV11-1 and TRBJ1-1; D not certain. CDR3 length equals 15 residues. Per the germline V gene, CDR1 is SGHAT and CDR2 is FQDESV (reference sequence). V was shortened by 2 bases and J by 0 bases, with 10 bases between the two germline ends.

This clone was observed a few times. Distinct nucleotide sequences in the sample also encode this CDR3. The rearrangement links TRBV2 to TRBJ2-2; 7 positions match TRBD1. Trimming took 8 bases from V and 0 from J; bases not matched to a gene: 6. The CDR3 has 15 amino acids. Germline values: CDR1 SNHLY, CDR2 FYNNEI. CDR3 sequence reads: CASGEQGTNTGELFF. The CDR3 DNA reads TGTGCCAGCGGAGAACAGGGGACGAACACCGGGGAGCTGTTTTTT. Based on the CDR3 plus reference TRBV2 and TRBJ2-2, the full variable domain is EPEVTQTPSHQVTQMGQEVILRCVPISNHLYFYWYRQILGQKVEFLVSFYNNEISEKSEIFDDQFSVERPDGSNFTLKIRSTKLEDSAMYFCASGEQGTNTGELFFGEGSRLTVL.

This sequence joins TRBV7-2 and TRBJ2-5, with a weak D call TRBD2 (6 bases). CDR3 length: 14 residues. Trimming left V 5 bases short and J 4 bases short, with 14 bases between. Germline V gene sequence: CDR1 SGHTA, CDR2 FQGNSA. The CDR3 coding sequence is TGTGCCAGCAGCCAGCAAGAGGGACTAGAGACCCAGTACTTC. This encodes CASSQQEGLETQYF.

V usage is TRBV5-1 and J usage is TRBJ1-5; possibly TRBD1 for D (5 bases). The germline gives CDR1 SGHRS, CDR2 YFSETQ. Trimming left V 3 bases short and J 6 bases short, with 13 bases between. The CDR3 covers 14 residues. CDR3 coding DNA: TGCGCCAGCAGCTCGGGGGGGATAGGTCAGCCCCAGCATTTT. Translated, it gives CASSSGGIGQPQHF. Full variable domain (outside the CDR3, taken from reference TRBV5-1 and TRBJ1-5): KAGVTQTPRYLIKTRGQQVTLSCSPISGHRSVSWYQQTPGQGLQFLFEYFSETQRNKGNFPGRFSGRQFSNSRSEMNVSTLELGDSALYLCASSSGGIGQPQHFGDGTRLSIL.

The V and J genes are TRBV6-5 and TRBJ2-5; tentative D call: TRBD2 (6 bases). Trimming removed 5 bases from V and 2 bases from J, with 12 bases in between. Germline values: CDR1 MNHEY, CDR2 SVGAGI. The CDR3 has 14 residues. CDR3 region: CASSMGRKQETQYF. DNA of the CDR3: TGTGCCAGCAGTATGGGGAGGAAACAAGAGACCCAGTACTTC.